The subject of this entry is one TCR beta chain. The antigen is not known. The PCR made use of 60 Vbeta and 13 Jbeta primers. Produced via immunoSEQ multiplex PCR; TCRdb's table is partial and in-frame only. Recorded here are under 200,000 clones; the top ten clones represent about 2%. Healthy bone marrow donors formed the donor group. The source of the sample is a study of cytomegalovirus exposure and HLA in healthy donors. Overall study results and limits: According to an earlier analysis, most TCR beta V segments yielded productive rearrangements about 90% or about 30% of the time. TCR beta sequences reportedly predicted most subjects' HLA-A and HLA-B alleles accurately.

Trimming at V came to 0 bases and at J to 4 bases, leaving 6 bases not matched to a gene. The CDR3 length is 15 residues. Germline V gene data show CDR1 as LNHNV and CDR2 as YYDKDF (reference sequence). The receptor comes from a man in his thirties or forties in good health and CMV-seronegative. The sample taken for sequencing was PBMCs. This chain links TRBV15 with TRBJ2-7; 7 positions agree with TRBD2. This chain's CDR3 is CATSRDGGSAYEQYF. The CDR3 DNA sequence: TGTGCCACCAGCAGAGATGGCGGGAGTGCTTACGAGCAGTACTTC.